The rows below give T cell receptor beta chains drawn from one sample of a study of cytomegalovirus exposure and HLA in healthy donors. Method: immunoSEQ multiplex PCR; TCRdb's copy keeps in-frame clones and lacks some. The table includes 150,000 to 200,000 clones, roughly 76% detected once. The sequenced sample consisted of PBMCs. The receptors derive from a woman aged 18-29 years in good health and CMV-seropositive. The CDR3 runs from the conserved cysteine through the conserved F or W. A D gene is named only where the DNA matches it firmly. Clone size is stated in some rows and not others, as once, few, many or a class when expanded.

d_call	v_call	clone_size	j_call	cdr3_aa	cdr3_nt
NA	TRBV4-2	once	TRBJ1-1	CASSQDIGNTEAFF	TGTGCCAGCAGCCAAGATATTGGCAACACTGAAGCTTTCTTT
NA	TRBV2	NA	TRBJ2-7	CASKEGRGQVPYEQYF	TGTGCCAGCAAGGAGGGGAGAGGACAGGTGCCCTACGAGCAGTACTTC
NA	TRBV6-1	once	TRBJ1-1	CASNRGQNTEAFF	TGTGCCAGCAACCGAGGACAGAACACTGAAGCTTTCTTT
NA	TRBV19	once	TRBJ1-2	CASSLGRADNYGYTF	TGTGCCAGTAGTTTAGGGAGGGCGGATAACTATGGCTACACCTTC
NA	TRBV6-5	NA	TRBJ1-6	CASSPGQDNSPLHF	TGTGCCAGCAGCCCCGGACAAGATAATTCACCCCTCCACTTT
NA	TRBV27	NA	TRBJ2-1	CASSVPFGGPGEQFF	TGTGCCAGCAGTGTGCCCTTCGGGGGGCCCGGTGAGCAGTTCTTC
TRBD2	TRBV28	once	TRBJ2-5	CASSLRLAEETQYF	TGTGCCAGCAGTTTGCGACTAGCGGAAGAGACCCAGTACTTC
NA	TRBV6-5	NA	TRBJ1-2	CASSRDKNYGYTF	TGTGCCAGCAGTAGGGACAAGAACTATGGCTACACCTTC
NA	TRBV5-1	once	TRBJ1-5	CASSLDGSGNQPQHF	TGCGCCAGCAGCTTGGACGGGAGCGGCAATCAGCCCCAGCATTTT
NA	TRBV21-1	NA	TRBJ2-1	CASSKAAGTDNEQFF	TGTGCCAGCAGCAAAGCCGCCGGGACAGACAATGAGCAGTTCTTC